The T cell receptor (beta chain) described here comes from a study of cytomegalovirus exposure and HLA in healthy donors (dated by TCRdb to the late 2010s). Looking at the study overall: According to an earlier analysis of a few hundred of the donors, some 180 million T cells yielded some 120 million unique TCR beta sequences and about 300 Gb of sequence data. About 300 gigabases of sequencing data and around 80 million unique TCR sequences made up an early release that covered 640 HLA-typed donors. Of the roughly 400 genotyped donors, 75% to 85% were placed in the genetic ancestry cluster associated with self-reported Caucasian donors. The study aimed to test whether cataloging public T cell receptors could reveal signatures of past pathogen exposure. The study used immunosequencing to profile the T cell repertoires of approximately 650 subjects and linked those repertoires to cytomegalovirus serostatus. Besides the first cohort of 550 to 750 subjects, a separate validation cohort made up of over 95 different subjects was used. High-throughput TCR immunosequencing, statistical association of individual TCRs with disease status, and machine learning were combined to predict cytomegalovirus infection status. A later analysis re-analyzed previously published TCR beta repertoires from about 730 donors and added high-resolution HLA genotyping to study TCR occurrence patterns. Rather than using new phenotypic data, the later analysis identified candidate immune exposures from TCR beta sequences and from how often those sequences occurred across donors. To decide whether each TCR beta V gene segment behaved as functional or pseudogenic, an earlier analysis of nearly 600 of the donors relied on high-throughput TCR beta sequencing. Donor age, sex, ethnicity and CMV serostatus were compiled alongside the repertoire data. A later genetic analysis used genome-wide SNP genotypes for about 55% of the 666 donors, treating that subset as a discovery cohort. Every repertoire in the discovery cohort had been generated on one and the same sequencing platform. Class I and class II HLA loci were covered by the typing at four-digit resolution. Typing coverage varied by locus: roughly 629-640 donors for A, B, C, DRB1 and DQB1; more than 500 for DQA1; more than 600 for DPA1; around 490 for DPB1. About five DR-DQ haplotypes were treated as single units for association and clustering because of strong linkage in the cohort. Among approximately 370 genotyped donors of the cohort, an average of roughly 230,000 unique TCR beta nucleotide sequences was sequenced per donor, of which about 20% were non-productive. The full study reports these points: When HLA alleles, especially DR and DQ, strongly co-occurred, TCR associations were difficult to assign to individual alleles. A cluster of highly shared sequence variants was judged likely to represent a technical artifact of the sequencing pipeline. In this cohort, only TCR beta chains were sequenced, and detectable features were limited by the absence of alpha or paired-chain data. V-gene and J-gene trimming of TCR beta chains was associated with a missense DCLRE1C variant in a later genetic analysis, and the association was replicated in an independent cohort. According to a later analysis, TCR association rates differed among HLA loci, with DRB1 alleles showing the most associated TCRs and HLA-C alleles showing the fewest. A later analysis reported that several top co-occurrence clusters appeared linked to parvovirus B19, influenza, CMV and Epstein-Barr virus. According to a later genetic analysis, donors in an Asian-associated ancestry cluster had fewer N-insertions in productive TCRs than the approximately 630-donor mean. A few of the identified cytomegalovirus-associated TCR beta chains were confirmed in vitro to be specific for cytomegalovirus antigens. According to the authors, the approach could potentially be generalized to other disease states and immunological phenotypes. In a later analysis, HLA-associated TCR beta chains were found to be more clonally expanded and to have lower generation probabilities than equally common non-associated chains. The 87-base-pair reads could not distinguish some IMGT-functional V segments, including TRBV6-2 and TRBV6-3, so those segments were excluded. Because some donors lacked HLA typing at each locus, the association tests relied only on the typed subset. Correlated functional status among segregating V segments might reflect linkage disequilibrium, but an unknown experimental factor could not be ruled out. CMV serostatus was the only immune exposure information available for the cohort. Most TCR sequences were seen in very few donors, while some public TCRs were found in many individuals. Cytomegalovirus status was reported to be diagnosed by the classifier with high specificity and sensitivity in both the original and validation cohorts. In a later analysis, some 18,000 TCR beta sequences were associated with specific HLA alleles at a false discovery rate of 0.05. Presence/absence analyses assumed roughly uniform sequencing depth across donors, an assumption that may not hold. A further reported finding was that TCR beta sequences accurately predicted the HLA-A and HLA-B alleles for most subjects in the first cohort. The study listed 150 to 200 TCR beta chains as associated with cytomegalovirus. In an earlier analysis of more than 450 of the donors, most TCR beta V segments were observed in productive rearrangements about 90% or about 30% of the time, broadly matching IMGT annotations. Because counts were too low, approximately 18 rarely observed V segments, including chromosome 9 orphons, were excluded from the earlier analysis of fewer than 650 of the donors. A later analysis found that most CMV-associated TCR beta chains appeared HLA-restricted, with HLA associations seemingly driven largely by CMV exposure.

CDR3 length: 14 amino acids, cysteine to phenylalanine. Only the CDR3 DNA is retained, 42 bases long and in frame from the first base. V and J lose 7 bases and 2 bases, and a span of 13 bases separates them. The CDR1 and CDR2 encoded by the germline V gene are SGHRS and YFSETQ. Library construction relied on the immunoSEQ multiplex PCR assay. For the multiplex PCR, a mixture combining 60 forward primers for TCR Vbeta segments and 13 reverse primers for TCR Jbeta segments was used. Amplification of the CDR3 region of rearranged TCR beta genes was performed with a multiplex PCR assay on genomic DNA. The amplified TCR beta libraries were sequenced on the Illumina HiSeq System as 87-base-pair reads. From the authors' description of their analysis: Across the 600 to 700 repertoires, a later analysis counted tens of millions of unique TCR beta chains, approximately 12 million of which were shared by at least two donors. Raw reads were error-corrected and collapsed into unique sequences with a nearest-neighbor algorithm that merged closely related sequences to remove PCR and sequencing errors. To assign V, D and J gene segments, CDR3 sequences were aligned to IMGT reference sequences. For a sequence to be retained, a match of at least six nucleotides was required to both a V gene segment and a J gene segment. A rearrangement counted as productive if the CDR3 had no stop codons and remained in frame with V and J, and every other rearrangement counted as non-productive. Following IMGT convention, CDR3 was defined as the stretch from the second conserved V-encoded cysteine up to the conserved J-encoded phenylalanine. Sequences without an unambiguous match to a single V gene segment were excluded from the earlier analysis of about 600 of the donors. An earlier analysis of roughly 590 of the donors called V segments functional above 56.7% productive rearrangements and segregating when the between-donor standard deviation exceeded 5%. A statistical classification framework was built for diagnosing cytomegalovirus status from the catalog of TCR beta chain sequences. In a later analysis, V and J genes were assigned by comparing TCR nucleotide sequences against IMGT/GENE-DB human TR gene sequences. The TCRdist pipeline was used in a later analysis to assign CDR3 sequences and most-parsimonious VDJ recombination scenarios. In a later analysis, each TCR beta chain was defined by its CDR3 amino acid sequence together with its V-gene family, and reads lacking a unique V-gene family were excluded. In a later analysis, 450 to 600 highly shared, low-generation-probability nucleotide sequences were removed to address suspected cross-contamination and a sequencing artifact. In a later analysis, a clonal expansion index for each public chain was calculated from normalized within-repertoire ranks of inferred template counts. Generation probabilities in a later analysis came from a VDJ recombination model fitted to out-of-frame rearrangements, and those results were checked against IGoR. Hypergeometric tests were used in a later analysis to score TCR-TCR, TCR-HLA and TCR-CMV co-occurrence, with a repertoire-size bias correction applied to the TCR pairs. To estimate false discovery rates, a later analysis permuted the HLA or CMV assignments 20 times. In a later analysis, co-occurring TCRs were grouped with DBSCAN, and TCRdist sequence similarity was added when clustering was performed within HLA-allele-positive subsets. For co-occurrence clustering, repertoires with fewer than 30,000 or more than 120,000 public chains were excluded, along with roughly five repertoires with anomalous nucleotide sharing. Imported from immuneACCESS, the table was reduced by TCRdb to in-frame sequences with V and J called. These copies leave out some clones; in studies compared against another copy, an unresolved V gene accounts for under half, and the cause of the remainder is not known. The V and J calls and clone size come from that table; D and trimming were worked out from the DNA. This sample has some 210,000 clones in its table, and 77% of those were observed once. The ten largest clones capture 2.1% of the sample.

Concerning this clone: It has no known antigen specificity. Per-nucleotide qualities are absent, and no much larger clonotype sits a single base away.

In total, 600 or so healthy bone marrow donors made up the cohort. At the time of sampling, all cohort members were nominally healthy, though unrecorded immune exposures were likely present. The donor tested CMV seropositive and was one of the 289 seropositive cohort members. A peripheral blood sample was provided by each donor, and peripheral blood mononuclear cells were used for TCR beta sequencing. The Qiagen DNeasy Blood Extraction Kit was used to extract genomic DNA from the blood cell samples. This receptor was obtained from a woman aged 30 to 39 in good health and CMV-seropositive. The sequence is built from TRBV5-1 and TRBJ2-1; possibly the D gene is TRBD2, per 7 matching bases. The sample consisted of PBMCs. The CDR3 here reads CASGEGGAYNEQFF. The sequenced DNA: TGCGCCAGCGGGGAGGGGGGCGCCTACAATGAGCAGTTCTTC.